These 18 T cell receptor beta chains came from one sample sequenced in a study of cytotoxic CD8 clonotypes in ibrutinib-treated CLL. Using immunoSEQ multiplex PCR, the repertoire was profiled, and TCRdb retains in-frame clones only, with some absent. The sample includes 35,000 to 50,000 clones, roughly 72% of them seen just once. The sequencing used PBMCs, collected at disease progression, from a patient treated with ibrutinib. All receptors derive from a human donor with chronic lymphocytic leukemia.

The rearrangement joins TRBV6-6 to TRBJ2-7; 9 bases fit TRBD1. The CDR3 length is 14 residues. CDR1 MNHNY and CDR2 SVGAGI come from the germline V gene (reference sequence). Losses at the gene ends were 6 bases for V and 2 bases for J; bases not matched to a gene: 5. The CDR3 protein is CASSRDREPYEQYF. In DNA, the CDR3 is TGTGCCAGCAGCCGGGACAGGGAACCCTACGAGCAGTACTTC.

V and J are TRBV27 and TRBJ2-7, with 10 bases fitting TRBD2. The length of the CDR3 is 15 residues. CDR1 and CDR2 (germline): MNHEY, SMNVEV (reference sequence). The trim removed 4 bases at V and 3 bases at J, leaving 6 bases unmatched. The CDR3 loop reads CASSYTSGAIYEQYF. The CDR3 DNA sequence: TGTGCCAGCAGTTACACTAGCGGGGCGATCTACGAGCAGTACTTC.

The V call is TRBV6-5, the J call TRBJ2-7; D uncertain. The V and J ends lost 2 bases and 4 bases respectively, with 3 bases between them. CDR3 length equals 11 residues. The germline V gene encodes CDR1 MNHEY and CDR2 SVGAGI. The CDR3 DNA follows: TGTGCCAGCAGTTACCGGTACGAGCAGTACTTC. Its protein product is CASSYRYEQYF.

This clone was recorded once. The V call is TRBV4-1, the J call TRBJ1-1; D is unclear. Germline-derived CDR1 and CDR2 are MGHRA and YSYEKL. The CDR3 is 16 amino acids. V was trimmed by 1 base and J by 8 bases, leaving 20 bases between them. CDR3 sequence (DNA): TGCGCCAGCAGCCAAGGAGGAAGAGGCCCTATTCTGGAAGCTTTCTTT. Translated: CASSQGGRGPILEAFF.

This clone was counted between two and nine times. The CDR3 nucleotides are TGTGCCAGCAGCCAAGATTCCGGAACCGGGGAGCTGTTTTTT. Translation: CASSQDSGTGELFF. The chain has TRBV4-2 and TRBJ2-2; no clear D gene. This CDR3 region has 14 residues. V lost 0 bases and J lost 5, with 7 bases in between. Germline lookup yields CDR1 LGHNA and CDR2 YNFKEQ.

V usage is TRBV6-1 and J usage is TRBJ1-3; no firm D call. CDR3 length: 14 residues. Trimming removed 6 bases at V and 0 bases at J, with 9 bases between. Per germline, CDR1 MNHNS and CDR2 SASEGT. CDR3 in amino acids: CASRAGTSGNTIYF. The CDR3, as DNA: TGTGCCAGCAGGGCAGGCACCTCTGGAAACACCATATATTTT.

The CDR3 region has the DNA TGTGCCAGCAGCGGATTCAGGGGAAACTACGAGCAGTACTTC. Amino acids: CASSGFRGNYEQYF. This chain connects TRBV5-4 to TRBJ2-7; the D gene is possibly TRBD1 (6 bases). The CDR3 extends over 14 amino acids. The germline gives CDR1 SGHNT, CDR2 YYREEE (reference sequence). Trimming removed 4 bases from V and 3 bases from J, with 14 bases in between.

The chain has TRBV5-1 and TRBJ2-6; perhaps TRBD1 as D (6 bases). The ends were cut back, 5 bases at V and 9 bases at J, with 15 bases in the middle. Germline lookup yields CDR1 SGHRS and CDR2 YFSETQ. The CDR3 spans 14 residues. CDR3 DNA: TGCGCCAGCAGGGGGGACACAGGGCTCAACGTCCTGACTTTC. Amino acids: CASRGDTGLNVLTF.

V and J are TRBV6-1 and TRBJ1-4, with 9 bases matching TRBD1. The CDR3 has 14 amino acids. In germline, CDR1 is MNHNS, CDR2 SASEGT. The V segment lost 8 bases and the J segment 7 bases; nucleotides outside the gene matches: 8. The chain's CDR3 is CASVPGQGTEKLFF. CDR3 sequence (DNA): TGTGCCAGCGTCCCCGGACAGGGGACTGAAAAACTGTTTTTT.

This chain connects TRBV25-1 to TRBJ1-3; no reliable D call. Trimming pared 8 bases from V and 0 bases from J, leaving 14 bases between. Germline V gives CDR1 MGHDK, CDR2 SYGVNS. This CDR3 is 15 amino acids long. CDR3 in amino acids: CASAEARDSGNTIYF. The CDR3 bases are TGTGCCAGCGCCGAGGCGCGGGACTCTGGAAACACCATATATTTT.

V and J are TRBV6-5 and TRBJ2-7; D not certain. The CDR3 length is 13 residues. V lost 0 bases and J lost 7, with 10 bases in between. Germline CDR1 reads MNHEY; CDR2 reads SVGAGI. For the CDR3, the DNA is TGTGCCAGCAGTTACTCCTCATTAGGAGAGCAGTACTTC. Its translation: CASSYSSLGEQYF.

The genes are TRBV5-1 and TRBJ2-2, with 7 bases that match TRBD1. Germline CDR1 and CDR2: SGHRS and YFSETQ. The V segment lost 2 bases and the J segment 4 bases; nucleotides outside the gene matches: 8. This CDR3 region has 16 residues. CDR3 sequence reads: CASSFFGTARTGELFF. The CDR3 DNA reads TGCGCCAGCAGCTTCTTCGGGACAGCTCGCACCGGGGAGCTGTTTTTT. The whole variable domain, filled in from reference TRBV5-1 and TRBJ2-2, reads KAGVTQTPRYLIKTRGQQVTLSCSPISGHRSVSWYQQTPGQGLQFLFEYFSETQRNKGNFPGRFSGRQFSNSRSEMNVSTLELGDSALYLCASSFFGTARTGELFFGEGSRLTVL.

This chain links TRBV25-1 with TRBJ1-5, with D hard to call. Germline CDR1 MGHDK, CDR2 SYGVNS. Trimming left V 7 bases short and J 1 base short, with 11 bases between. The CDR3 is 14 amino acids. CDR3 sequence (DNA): TGTGCCAGCACCATGGGAGGGAGCAATCAGCCCCAGCATTTT. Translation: CASTMGGSNQPQHF.

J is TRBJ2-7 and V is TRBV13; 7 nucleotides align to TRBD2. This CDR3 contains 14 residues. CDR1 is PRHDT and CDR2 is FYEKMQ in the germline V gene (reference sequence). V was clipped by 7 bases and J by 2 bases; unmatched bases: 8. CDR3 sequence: CASTVSSGPYEQYF. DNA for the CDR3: TGTGCCAGCACGGTCTCTAGCGGACCCTACGAGCAGTACTTC.

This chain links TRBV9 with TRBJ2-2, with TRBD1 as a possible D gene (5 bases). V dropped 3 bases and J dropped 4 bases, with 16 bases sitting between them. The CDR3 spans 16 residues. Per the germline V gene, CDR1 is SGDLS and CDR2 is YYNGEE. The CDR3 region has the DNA TGTGCCAGCAGCGGGGGCCAGCAGCCATTCACCGGGGAGCTGTTTTTT. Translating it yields CASSGGQQPFTGELFF.

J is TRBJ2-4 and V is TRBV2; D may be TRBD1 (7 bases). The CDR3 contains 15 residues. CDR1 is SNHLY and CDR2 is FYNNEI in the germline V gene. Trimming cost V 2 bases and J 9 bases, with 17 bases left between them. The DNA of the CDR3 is TGTGCCAGCAGTGAACTCGCGGGACCAGGGGGCATTCAGTACTTC. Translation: CASSELAGPGGIQYF.

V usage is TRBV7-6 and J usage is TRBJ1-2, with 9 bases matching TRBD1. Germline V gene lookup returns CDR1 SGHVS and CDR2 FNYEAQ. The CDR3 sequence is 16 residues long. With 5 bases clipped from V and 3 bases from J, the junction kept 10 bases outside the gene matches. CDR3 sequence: CASSAQVGTGHYGYTF. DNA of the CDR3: TGTGCCAGCAGCGCCCAGGTGGGGACAGGGCACTATGGCTACACCTTC.

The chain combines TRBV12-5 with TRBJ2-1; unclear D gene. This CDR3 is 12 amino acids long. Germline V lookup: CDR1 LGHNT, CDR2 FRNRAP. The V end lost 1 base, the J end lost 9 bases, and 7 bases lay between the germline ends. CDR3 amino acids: CASGLEGIEQFF. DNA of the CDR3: TGTGCTAGTGGTTTGGAGGGAATTGAGCAGTTCTTC.